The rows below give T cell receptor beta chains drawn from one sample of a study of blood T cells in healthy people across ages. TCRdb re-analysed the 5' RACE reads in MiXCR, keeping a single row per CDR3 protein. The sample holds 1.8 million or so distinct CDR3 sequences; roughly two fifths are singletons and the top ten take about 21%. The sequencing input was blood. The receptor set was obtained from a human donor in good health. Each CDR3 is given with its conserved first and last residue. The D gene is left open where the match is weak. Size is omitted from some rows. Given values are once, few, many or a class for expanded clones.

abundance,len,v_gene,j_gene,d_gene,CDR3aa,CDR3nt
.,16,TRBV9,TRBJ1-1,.,CASSVEVNPFNTEAFF,TGTGCCAGCAGCGTAGAAGTGAACCCTTTCAACACTGAAGCTTTCTTT
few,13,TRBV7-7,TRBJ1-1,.,CASSFRVDTEAFF,TGTGCCAGCAGCTTTCGTGTCGACACTGAAGCTTTCTTT
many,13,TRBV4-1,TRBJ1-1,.,CASSPRMNTEAFF,TGCGCCAGCAGCCCCCGTATGAACACTGAAGCTTTCTTT
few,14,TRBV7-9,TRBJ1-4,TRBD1,CASSIGGSNEKLFF,TGTGCCAGCAGCATAGGGGGCTCTAATGAAAAACTGTTTTTT
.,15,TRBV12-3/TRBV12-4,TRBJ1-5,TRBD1,CASGRQGNSNQPQHF,TGTGCCAGCGGACGACAGGGGAATAGCAATCAGCCCCAGCATTTT
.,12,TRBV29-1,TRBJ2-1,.,CSVGTGYREQFF,TGCAGCGTCGGGACTGGGTATCGTGAGCAGTTCTTC
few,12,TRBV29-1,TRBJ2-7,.,CSVGSGFYEQYF,TGCAGCGTTGGGTCCGGGTTCTACGAGCAGTACTTC
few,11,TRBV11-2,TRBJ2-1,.,CASSLIHEQFF,TGTGCCAGCAGCTTAATTCATGAGCAGTTCTTC
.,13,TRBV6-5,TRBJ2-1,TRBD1,CASRDRANNEQFF,TGTGCCAGCAGAGACAGGGCCAACAATGAGCAGTTCTTC
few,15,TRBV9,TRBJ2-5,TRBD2,CASSATSGGVETQYF,TGTGCCAGCAGCGCCACTAGCGGGGGGGTAGAGACCCAGTACTTC
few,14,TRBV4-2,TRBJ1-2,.,CASSQESRGVGYTF,TGTGCCAGCAGCCAAGAATCGCGGGGGGTAGGCTACACCTTC
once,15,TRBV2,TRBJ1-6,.,CASSYQGHDNSPLHF,TGTGCCAGCAGTTATCAGGGACATGATAATTCACCCCTCCACTTT
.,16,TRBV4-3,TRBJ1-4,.,CASSQDRGTTNEKLFF,TGCGCCAGCAGCCAAGATAGGGGCACAACTAATGAAAAACTGTTTTTT
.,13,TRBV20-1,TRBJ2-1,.,CSANRFSYNEQFF,TGCAGTGCTAACCGTTTCTCCTACAATGAGCAGTTCTTC
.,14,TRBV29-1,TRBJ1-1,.,CSVVVRTASPQAFF,TGCAGCGTTGTTGTTCGGACAGCATCTCCCCAGGCTTTCTTT
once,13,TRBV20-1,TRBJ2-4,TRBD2,CSGAGGAKNIQYF,TGCAGTGGGGCGGGGGGGGCGAAAAACATTCAGTACTTC
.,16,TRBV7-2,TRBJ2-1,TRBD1,CASSLLSGTGFNEQFF,TGTGCCAGCAGCCTCCTGTCCGGGACAGGGTTCAATGAGCAGTTCTTC
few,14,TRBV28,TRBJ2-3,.,CASSTLALTDTQYF,TGTGCCAGCAGTACCCTAGCGCTCACAGATACGCAGTATTTT
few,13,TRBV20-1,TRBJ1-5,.,CSASLGNRQPQHF,TGCAGTGCTAGTCTCGGTAATCGGCAGCCCCAGCATTTT
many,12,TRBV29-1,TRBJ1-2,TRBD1,CSVDRANYGYTF,TGCAGCGTCGACAGGGCGAACTATGGCTACACCTTC
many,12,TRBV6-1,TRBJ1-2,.,CASLRADYGYTF,TGTGCCAGCCTCAGGGCAGACTATGGCTACACCTTC
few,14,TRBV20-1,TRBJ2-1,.,CSARDGALDNEQFF,TGCAGTGCTAGAGACGGGGCTCTAGACAATGAGCAGTTCTTC
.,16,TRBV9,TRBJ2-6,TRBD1,CASSVEQGAGANVLTF,TGTGCTAGCAGCGTAGAACAGGGGGCTGGGGCCAACGTCCTGACTTTC
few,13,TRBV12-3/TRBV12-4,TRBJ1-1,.,CASSFIDYTEAFF,TGTGCCAGCAGTTTCATTGACTACACTGAAGCTTTCTTT
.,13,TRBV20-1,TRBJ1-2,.,CSARTWGQDGYTF,TGCAGTGCCCGGACTTGGGGGCAGGATGGCTACACCTTC
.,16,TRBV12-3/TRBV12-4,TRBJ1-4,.,CASSFGSGSPNEKLFF,TGTGCCAGCAGTTTTGGATCTGGGTCCCCTAATGAAAAACTGTTTTTT
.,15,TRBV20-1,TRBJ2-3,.,CSAIPGGGSTDTQYF,TGCAGTGCTATCCCAGGTGGGGGGAGCACAGATACGCAGTATTTT
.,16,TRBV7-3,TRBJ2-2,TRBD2,CASQYSGGSNTGELFF,TGTGCCAGTCAATATAGCGGGGGGTCGAACACCGGGGAGCTGTTTTTT
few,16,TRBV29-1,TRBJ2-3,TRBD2,CSVDLAVRTSTDTQYF,TGCAGCGTTGACCTAGCGGTACGGACTAGCACAGATACGCAGTATTTT
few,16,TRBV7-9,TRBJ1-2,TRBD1,CASSLLVTGQVYGYTF,TGTGCCAGCAGCTTATTGGTGACAGGGCAGGTCTATGGCTACACCTTC
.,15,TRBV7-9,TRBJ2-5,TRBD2,CASSSPSTSTETQYF,TGTGCCAGCAGCTCCCCTTCGACTAGCACGGAGACCCAGTACTTC
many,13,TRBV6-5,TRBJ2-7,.,CASSGGFGYEQYF,TGTGCCAGCAGTGGGGGTTTTGGGTACGAGCAGTACTTC
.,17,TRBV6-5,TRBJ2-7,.,CASSYSNRDSIAYEQYF,TGTGCCAGCAGTTACTCGAATCGGGATAGTATAGCCTACGAGCAGTACTTC
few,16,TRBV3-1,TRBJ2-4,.,CASSQGWTLAKNIQYF,TGTGCCAGCAGCCAAGGATGGACTCTAGCCAAAAACATTCAGTACTTC
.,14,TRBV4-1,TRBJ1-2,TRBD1,CASKGQGVIGDYTF,TGCGCCAGCAAAGGACAGGGAGTAATTGGGGACTACACCTTC
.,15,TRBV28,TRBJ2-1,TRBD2,CAGSLVLRGNNEQFF,TGTGCCGGCAGTTTAGTGTTGCGGGGGAACAATGAGCAGTTCTTC
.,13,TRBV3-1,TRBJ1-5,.,CASSHGRNQPQHF,TGTGCCAGCAGCCACGGACGGAATCAGCCCCAGCATTTT
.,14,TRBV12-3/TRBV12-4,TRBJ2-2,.,CASSFMIRAGELFF,TGTGCCAGCAGTTTTATGATAAGGGCCGGGGAGCTGTTTTTT
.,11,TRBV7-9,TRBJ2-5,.,CASSTKETQYF,TGTGCCAGCAGCACCAAAGAGACCCAGTACTTC
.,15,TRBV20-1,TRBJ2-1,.,CSASPTDGRYNEQFF,TGCAGTGCTAGCCCCACAGACGGAAGATACAATGAGCAGTTCTTC
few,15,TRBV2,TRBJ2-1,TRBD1,CASTASGQGLYEQFF,TGTGCCAGCACCGCATCAGGACAGGGATTGTATGAGCAGTTCTTC
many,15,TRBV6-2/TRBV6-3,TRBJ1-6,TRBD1,CASSYGTGGNSPLHF,TGTGCCAGCAGTTACGGGACAGGGGGTAATTCACCCCTCCACTTT
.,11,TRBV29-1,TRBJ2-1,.,CSVGQVNEQFF,TGCAGCGTTGGTCAGGTCAATGAGCAGTTCTTC
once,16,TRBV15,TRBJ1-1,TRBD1,CATSRRPGTGSTEAFF,TGTGCCACCAGCAGAAGACCTGGGACAGGGTCCACTGAAGCTTTCTTT
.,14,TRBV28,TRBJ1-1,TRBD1,CASRSGQGVTEAFF,TGTGCCAGCAGATCCGGACAGGGGGTAACTGAAGCTTTCTTT
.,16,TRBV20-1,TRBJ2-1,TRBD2,CSARDQWAGGPNEQFF,TGCAGTGCTAGAGATCAATGGGCGGGGGGGCCGAATGAGCAGTTCTTC
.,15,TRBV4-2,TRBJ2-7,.,CASSQVNRASYGQYF,TGTGCCAGCAGCCAAGTTAACCGGGCCTCCTACGGGCAGTACTTC
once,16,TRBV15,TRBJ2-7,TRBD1,CATSRLGTVPSYEQYF,TGTGCCACCAGCAGACTGGGGACAGTTCCCTCCTACGAGCAGTACTTC
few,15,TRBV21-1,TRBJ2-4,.,CASSTRRLAKNIQYF,TGTGCCAGCAGCACACGACGGCTAGCCAAAAACATTCAGTACTTC
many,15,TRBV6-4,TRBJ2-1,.,CASSDYRVGECEQFF,TGTGCCAGCAGTGACTACCGTGTAGGGGAATGTGAGCAGTTCTTC
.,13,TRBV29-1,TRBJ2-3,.,CSVEDPGTDTQYF,TGCAGCGTTGAAGATCCTGGGACAGATACGCAGTATTTT